The 21 T cell receptor beta chains below were found in one sample sequenced in a study of OX40 agonist ivuxolimab in advanced cancers. Method: immunoSEQ multiplex PCR; TCRdb's copy keeps in-frame clones and lacks some. This table has 40,000 or so clones, more than 75% appearing once. Material: CD4+ or CD8+ T cells sorted from blood, obtained in a trial of the OX40 agonist ivuxolimab. All receptors derive from an adult with an advanced solid tumor such as melanoma, head and neck, liver or kidney cancer.

The V gene is TRBV7-9, the J gene TRBJ2-7; D perhaps matches TRBD2 (6 bases). This CDR3 has 14 amino acids. The V gene lost 4 bases and the J gene lost 1 base, with 11 bases spanning the gap. Germline V gene sequence: CDR1 SEHNR, CDR2 FQNEAQ (reference sequence). The CDR3: CASSSTGGSYEQYF. In DNA form, the CDR3 reads TGTGCCAGCAGCTCCACTGGGGGGTCCTACGAGCAGTACTTC.

The gene calls are TRBV11-3 and TRBJ2-1; TRBD2 matches at 10 bases. V was pared by 5 bases and J by 6 bases, with 10 bases of the junction left unmatched. Germline CDR1 is SGHNT and CDR2 is YENEEA. CDR3 length equals 16 residues. The CDR3 DNA reads as TGTGCCAGCAGCACGGTGGGGACTAGCGAGACCAATGAGCAGTTCTTC. Amino acid sequence: CASSTVGTSETNEQFF.

This clone appeared a few times. The rearrangement joins TRBV5-1 to TRBJ2-5; TRBD2 aligns across 8 bases. The CDR3 covers 17 residues. With V trimmed by 0 bases and J by 0 bases, 7 bases remained unmatched. CDR1 SGHRS and CDR2 YFSETQ come from the germline V gene. CDR3 residues: CASSLGALAGHQETQYF. In DNA, the CDR3 is TGCGCCAGCAGCTTGGGAGCGCTAGCGGGTCACCAAGAGACCCAGTACTTC.

V and J are TRBV6-5 and TRBJ2-1; 8 bases match TRBD1. Germline CDR1 is MNHEY and CDR2 is SVGAGI. This CDR3 spans 14 amino acids. Trimming removed 2 bases from V and 8 bases from J; junction bases left unmatched: 5. The CDR3 region has the DNA TGTGCCAGCAGTTACGCCGACAGGGGCTATGAGCAGTTCTTC. It specifies CASSYADRGYEQFF.

The rearrangement uses TRBV6-6 and TRBJ1-1; a weak D match, TRBD1 (6 bases). The germline V gene has CDR1 MNHNY and CDR2 SVGAGI (reference sequence). V shed 7 bases and J shed 5 bases, with 14 bases lying between them. The CDR3 runs to 13 residues. This CDR3 is CASTRTDITEAFF. The CDR3, as DNA: TGTGCCAGCACCAGGACAGATATTACTGAAGCTTTCTTT.

The chain is built from TRBV5-1 and TRBJ2-2; D is perhaps TRBD1 (10 bases). This CDR3 spans 20 amino acids. In germline, CDR1 is SGHRS, CDR2 YFSETQ. Trimming removed 4 bases at V and 6 bases at J, with 31 bases between. The CDR3 DNA sequence: TGCGCCAGCAGCCGCTCGACAGGGGGCGAGGGACTAGCCTTCCCCGGGGAGCTGTTTTTT. It specifies CASSRSTGGEGLAFPGELFF.

This rearrangement joins TRBV5-1 to TRBJ2-1; D not resolved. Germline CDR1 and CDR2: SGHRS and YFSETQ. Trimming removed 0 bases from V and 3 bases from J, with 7 bases in between. The CDR3 sequence is 14 residues long. CDR3 loop: CASSLDQDYNEQFF. CDR3 in DNA: TGCGCCAGCAGCTTGGACCAGGACTACAATGAGCAGTTCTTC.

The chain carries TRBV7-6 and TRBJ1-1, with unresolved D. The length of the CDR3 is 15 residues. The V gene lost 1 base and the J gene lost 3 bases, with 12 bases spanning the gap. The V gene's germline CDR1 is SGHVS and CDR2 FNYEAQ. DNA for the CDR3: TGTGCCAGCAGCTTAGAGGAGGGAGTAGACACTGAAGCTTTCTTT. The encoded protein is CASSLEEGVDTEAFF. Drawing the rest from reference TRBV7-6 and TRBJ1-1, the complete variable domain is GAGVSQSPRYKVTKRGQDVALRCDPISGHVSLYWYRQALGQGPEFLTYFNYEAQQDKSGLPNDRFSAERPEGSISTLTIQRTEQRDSAMYRCASSLEEGVDTEAFFGQGTRLTVV.

The chain couples TRBV9 to TRBJ1-2; no clear D gene. CDR3 size: 13 residues. Germline V gives CDR1 SGDLS, CDR2 YYNGEE. V lost 4 bases to trimming and J lost 2 bases, with 9 bases between them. The CDR3 bases are TGTGCCAGCAGCCCTACCCAGAACTATGGCTACACCTTC. It specifies CASSPTQNYGYTF.

This clone was counted a single time. The CDR3, as DNA: TGTGCCAGCAGTTTGTCGGGGGGGGACAACAACACTGAAGCTTTCTTT. Protein sequence: CASSLSGGDNNTEAFF. The chain couples TRBV27 to TRBJ1-1; the D gene is possibly TRBD1 (6 bases). The CDR3 runs 16 residues. Germline V lookup: CDR1 MNHEY, CDR2 SMNVEV (reference sequence). V lost 3 bases, J lost 2 bases, and 16 bases lay in between.

The chain is built from TRBV7-2 and TRBJ1-5, with 11 bases that match TRBD1. CDR3 length: 16 amino acids. The V and J ends lost 4 bases and 7 bases, in that order; junction bases with no gene match: 9. Germline V gives CDR1 SGHTA, CDR2 FQGNSA. The DNA of the CDR3 is TGTGCCAGCAGCTCATGGACAGGGGGCTTTGTCCAGCCCCAGCATTTT. Amino acids: CASSSWTGGFVQPQHF.

To note about this clone: A much larger clonotype is one base distant, so this may be a read error. Other nucleotide sequences in the sample specify the same CDR3. The chain recombines TRBV6-9 with TRBJ1-5; no clear D gene. The V and J ends lost 3 bases and 0 bases respectively, with 9 bases between them. CDR1 and CDR2 from the germline V gene are MNHGY and SVAAGI. The length of the CDR3 is 15 residues. DNA of the CDR3: TGTGCCAGCAGTTACTCGGGAGGTAGCAATCAGCCCCAGCATTTT. This translates into CASSYSGGSNQPQHF.

The CDR3 reads CAWSVTGGSYNEQFF. DNA for the CDR3: TGTGCCTGGAGTGTGACAGGGGGTTCTTACAATGAGCAGTTCTTC. The chain joins TRBV30 to TRBJ2-1; 9 nucleotides line up with TRBD1. The length of the CDR3 is 15 residues. Germline CDR1 and CDR2: GTSNPN and SVGIG (reference sequence). The V gene end was trimmed by 0 bases and the J gene end by 4 bases; junction bases not matched to a gene: 4.

The rearrangement uses TRBV9 and TRBJ2-5; 7 nucleotides align to TRBD2. This CDR3 has 15 residues. V gave up 0 bases and J gave up 5 bases; unmatched junction bases: 7. Germline lookup yields CDR1 SGDLS and CDR2 YYNGEE. The CDR3 loop reads CASSVEGREEETQYF. The CDR3 DNA follows: TGTGCCAGCAGCGTAGAGGGACGGGAGGAGGAGACCCAGTACTTC.

As DNA, the CDR3 is TGTGCCAGCAGCCAGTGGGGGGACAATCAGCCCCAGCATTTT. Translating it yields CASSQWGDNQPQHF. The chain recombines TRBV6-5 with TRBJ1-5; D is perhaps TRBD1 (5 bases). The CDR3 sequence is 14 residues long. With 6 bases removed from V and 3 bases from J, the gap between germline ends came to 12 bases. From germline, CDR1 is MNHEY and CDR2 SVGAGI.

With regard to this clone: A far larger clone differs by one base, so this is likely a read error. The V and J genes are TRBV4-2 and TRBJ2-7; 7 bases map to TRBD2. From germline, CDR1 is LGHNA and CDR2 YNFKEQ. This CDR3 is 15 amino acids long. Trimming at V came to 0 bases and at J to 5 bases, leaving 7 bases not matched to a gene. The CDR3 sequence is CASSQDMVAGDEQYF. The CDR3 DNA follows: TGTGCCAGCAGCCAAGATATGGTAGCGGGTGACGAGCAGTACTTC.

The CDR3 spells CASSEGRRGDTEAFF. DNA of the CDR3: TGTGCCAGCAGTGAAGGGCGCAGGGGCGACACTGAAGCTTTCTTT. The V and J genes are TRBV6-1 and TRBJ1-1, with a possible D match to TRBD1 (6 bases). Trimming took 1 base from V and 3 from J, leaving 12 bases between them. Per germline, CDR1 MNHNS and CDR2 SASEGT. The CDR3 has 15 amino acids.

This sequence joins TRBV14 and TRBJ2-7, with D possibly being TRBD2 (7 bases). V was trimmed by 4 bases and J by 4 bases, leaving 14 bases between them. From germline, CDR1 is SGHDN and CDR2 FVKESK. This CDR3 has 14 residues. The CDR3, as DNA: TGTGCCAGCAGCCGCACAGGGAGGGAGTACGAGCAGTACTTC. Its protein product is CASSRTGREYEQYF.

This clone occurred a few times. The CDR3 protein is CATSMRVGNQPQHF. CDR3 nucleotide sequence: TGTGCCACCAGTATGAGGGTGGGCAATCAGCCCCAGCATTTT. V usage is TRBV15 and J usage is TRBJ1-5; no firm D call. Looked up from germline, CDR1 is LNHNV and CDR2 is YYDKDF (reference sequence). This CDR3 is 14 amino acids long. V lost 6 bases and J 2 bases, leaving 11 bases between the germline ends.

CDR3 sequence: CASSQDLDLDYGYTF. The CDR3 DNA is TGTGCCAGCAGCCAAGATCTTGACCTTGACTATGGCTACACCTTC. The chain uses TRBV4-2 and TRBJ1-2; D ambiguous. Germline loops: CDR1 LGHNA, CDR2 YNFKEQ. The V end was cut by 0 bases, the J end by 3 bases, with 11 bases between. The CDR3 sequence is 15 residues long.

In DNA, the CDR3 is TGTGCCAGCAGACAACTAGCGGGAGAGATCTACGAGCAGTACTTC. Translating gives CASRQLAGEIYEQYF. This chain connects TRBV27 to TRBJ2-7; 11 positions agree with TRBD2. The V segment lost 6 bases and the J segment 3 bases; nucleotides outside the gene matches: 7. CDR3 length equals 15 residues. Germline CDR1 MNHEY, CDR2 SMNVEV (reference sequence).